This T cell receptor (beta chain) originates from a study of spatial heterogeneity in lung cancer. Study-wide context: Across the raw uncorrected reads, a unique TCR and UMI combination was observed, on average, more than ten times.

TCRdb re-analysed the 5' RACE reads in MiXCR, keeping a single row per CDR3 protein. In the table there are about 45,000 distinct CDR3 sequences, more than 20% of which are singletons. Time point denoted: blood at routine non-recurrence follow-up after resection. The CDR3 runs to 11 residues. CDR1 SNHLY and CDR2 FYNNEI come from the germline V gene. With 1 base removed from V and 10 bases from J, the gap between germline ends came to 5 bases. This clonotype was detected once. A much larger clone sits a single nucleotide away, making a read error possible. Sequencing used PBMCs, obtained at follow-up. This TCR was sampled from a female donor with early-stage non-small cell lung cancer. The V call is TRBV2, the J call TRBJ2-1, with D unresolved. The DNA of the CDR3 is TGTGCCAGCAGTGAAGGGGAAGAGCAGTTCTTC. Translating it yields CASSEGEEQFF.